A single T cell receptor beta chain is shown here with its context. These data originate in a study of cytomegalovirus exposure and HLA in healthy donors. With 4 bases clipped from V and 6 bases from J, the junction kept 15 bases outside the gene matches. The germline gives CDR1 PRHDT, CDR2 FYEKMQ (reference sequence). The CDR3 covers 17 residues. Amplification used 60 Vbeta primers and 13 Jbeta primers. Measured with immunoSEQ multiplex PCR; TCRdb has only the in-frame clones, and not every one. The sample includes 40,000 to 55,000 clones, approximately 70% of them seen just once. Sequencing was carried out using PBMCs. V usage is TRBV13 and J usage is TRBJ1-1; TRBD1 aligns across 9 bases. The sequence derives from a man between 18 and 29 years old in good health and CMV-seronegative. DNA of the CDR3: TGTGCCAGCAGCTCCTCGGACAGGGGACTTCTAAGCCCTGAAGCTTTCTTT. It is translated as CASSSSDRGLLSPEAFF.